This T cell receptor beta chain was recorded in a study of graft-versus-host responses after intestinal transplantation. Sequencing used immunoSEQ multiplex PCR; TCRdb keeps in-frame clones, though not all of them. The table lists 15,000 to 20,000 clones, 35% to 40% of them singletons, with roughly 2% in the top ten. In germline, CDR1 is LNHDA, CDR2 SQIVND (reference sequence). Trimming stripped 2 bases from V and 5 bases from J, with 18 bases between. This CDR3 has 16 amino acids. Sequencing was performed on alloreactive CD4+ T cells from a mixed lymphocyte reaction culture, taken before transplantation. Indicated subset: CFSE-low proliferating T cells sorted from roughly 6-day pre-transplant mixed lymphocyte reaction (GvH or HvG direction). This chain joins TRBV19 and TRBJ1-2; the D is unclear. The TCR sequence derives from a human patient who was an organ donor for intestinal transplantation. CDR3 DNA sequence: TGTGCCAGTAGTATACCCTCCGCGCTATTCAATTATGGCTACACCTTC. As protein: CASSIPSALFNYGYTF.